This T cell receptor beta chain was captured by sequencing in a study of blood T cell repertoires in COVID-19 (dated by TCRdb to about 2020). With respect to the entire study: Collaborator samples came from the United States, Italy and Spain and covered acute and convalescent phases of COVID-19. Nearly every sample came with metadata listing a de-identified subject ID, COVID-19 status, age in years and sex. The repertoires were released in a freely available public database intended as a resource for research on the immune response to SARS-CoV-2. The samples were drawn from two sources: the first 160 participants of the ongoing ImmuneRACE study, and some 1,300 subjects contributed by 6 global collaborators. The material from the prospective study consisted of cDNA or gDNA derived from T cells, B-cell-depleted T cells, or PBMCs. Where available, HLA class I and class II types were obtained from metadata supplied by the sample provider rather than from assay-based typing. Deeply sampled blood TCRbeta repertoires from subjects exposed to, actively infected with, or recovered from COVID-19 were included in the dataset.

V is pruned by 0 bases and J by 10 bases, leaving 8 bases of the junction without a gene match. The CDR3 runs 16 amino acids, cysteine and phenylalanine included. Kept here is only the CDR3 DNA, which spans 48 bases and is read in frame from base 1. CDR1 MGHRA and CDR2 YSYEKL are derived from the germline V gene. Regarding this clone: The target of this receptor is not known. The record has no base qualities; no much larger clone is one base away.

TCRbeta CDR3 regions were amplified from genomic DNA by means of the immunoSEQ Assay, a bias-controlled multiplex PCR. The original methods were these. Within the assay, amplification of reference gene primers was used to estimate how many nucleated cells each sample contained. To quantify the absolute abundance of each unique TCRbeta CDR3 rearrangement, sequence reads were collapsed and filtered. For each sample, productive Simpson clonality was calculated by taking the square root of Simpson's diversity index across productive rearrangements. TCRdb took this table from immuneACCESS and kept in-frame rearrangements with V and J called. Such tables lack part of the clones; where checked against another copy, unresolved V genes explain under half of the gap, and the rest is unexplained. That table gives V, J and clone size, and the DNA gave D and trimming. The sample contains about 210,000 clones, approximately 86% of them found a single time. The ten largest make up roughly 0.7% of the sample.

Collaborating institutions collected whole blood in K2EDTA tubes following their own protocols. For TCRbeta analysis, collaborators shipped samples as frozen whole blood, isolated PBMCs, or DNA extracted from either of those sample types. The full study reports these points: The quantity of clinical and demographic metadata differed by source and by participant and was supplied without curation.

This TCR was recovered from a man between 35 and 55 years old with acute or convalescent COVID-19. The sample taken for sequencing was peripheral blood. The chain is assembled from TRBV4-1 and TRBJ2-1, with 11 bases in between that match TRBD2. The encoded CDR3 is CASSQEVSGGAWEQFF. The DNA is TGCGCCAGCAGCCAAGAAGTTAGCGGGGGGGCCTGGGAGCAGTTCTTC.